Shown below are 13 T cell receptor beta chains from a single sample sequenced in a study of blood T cell repertoires in COVID-19. Profiling relied on immunoSEQ multiplex PCR, and the TCRdb table lists in-frame clones only, not all of them. The sample lists about 250,000 clones; roughly 84% were seen once. The specimen was peripheral blood. The receptors originated from a human donor with COVID-19, enrolled during active disease. The donor label of this sample is uncertain.

The gene calls are TRBV18 and TRBJ2-3; D remains unclear. CDR1 and CDR2 from the germline V gene are KGHSH and LQKENI. This CDR3 contains 13 residues. V lost 0 bases to trimming and J lost 8 bases, with 9 bases between them. The CDR3 DNA reads TGTGCCAGCTCACCACCGACTCTGTCTACGCAGTATTTT. It encodes CASSPPTLSTQYF.

The chain is built from TRBV21-1 and TRBJ1-5; TRBD1, the table's D call, lacks a check against the DNA. TRBV21-1 is shown as a pseudogene. There are 16 residues in the CDR3. CDR3 sequence reads: CASTPRGRGPPVIGHF. CDR3 in DNA: TGTGCCAGCACCCCGAGGGGGAGAGGCCCCCCGGTTATAGGGCATTTT.

Details on this clone: This sample also contains other DNA sequences that code for the same CDR3. The chain combines TRBV28 with TRBJ2-3; D is ambiguous. V was pared by 5 bases and J by 6 bases, with 12 bases between. Germline CDR1 is MDHEN and CDR2 is SYDVKM. This CDR3 spans 13 amino acids. The CDR3 bases are TGTGCCAGCAGTCTCCCTTCGCGGGATACGCAGTATTTT. This gives the protein CASSLPSRDTQYF.

The table lists this clone with a count of one. The gene calls are TRBV9 and TRBJ2-3; 8 bases map to TRBD2. The CDR3 has 16 residues. The germline gives CDR1 SGDLS, CDR2 YYNGEE. V dropped 0 bases and J dropped 1; count of bases not matched to a gene: 4. The CDR3 DNA follows: TGTGCCAGCAGCGTAGGAGCGGGAGTAGGCACAGATACGCAGTATTTT. Protein: CASSVGAGVGTDTQYF. The full variable domain, its missing parts supplied by reference TRBV9 and TRBJ2-3, is DSGVTQTPKHLITATGQRVTLRCSPRSGDLSVYWYQQSLDQGLQFLIQYYNGEERAKGNILERFSAQQFPDLHSELNLSSLELGDSALYFCASSVGAGVGTDTQYFGPGTRLTVL.

In its sample, this clone was seen a few times. This chain connects TRBV7-3 to TRBJ2-3, with D possibly TRBD1 on 5 matching bases. There are 15 residues in the CDR3. Trimming took 0 bases from V and 2 from J, leaving 9 bases between them. The germline V gene has CDR1 SGHTA and CDR2 FQGTGA. In nucleotides, the CDR3 is TGTGCCAGCAGCTTAACGACAGCTGCCACAGATACGCAGTATTTT. Its protein is CASSLTTAATDTQYF.

The chain is built from TRBV30 and TRBJ2-3, with D hard to call. Between the trimmed V and J ends, which lost 0 bases and 2 bases, there was a span of 9 bases. The CDR3 contains 14 residues. Germline assignment: CDR1 GTSNPN and CDR2 SVGIG (reference sequence). This chain's CDR3 is CAWSVDSSTDTQYF. The CDR3 region has the DNA TGTGCCTGGAGTGTAGACTCCTCCACAGATACGCAGTATTTT.

This clone occurred a few times. V gene TRBV5-5 combines with J gene TRBJ2-5, with TRBD2 matching 14 bases. CDR1 is SGHKS, CDR2 YYEKEE, per germline (reference sequence). After removal of 0 bases from V and 4 bases from J, the junction contained 5 bases not matched to a gene. This CDR3 has 17 amino acids. In nucleotides, the CDR3 is TGTGCCAGCAGCTTGGGACTAGCGGGAGGGGAGGGAGAGACCCAGTACTTC. It yields the protein CASSLGLAGGEGETQYF.

The genes are TRBV19 and TRBJ1-1, with TRBD1 identical over 10 bases. Per the germline V gene, CDR1 is LNHDA and CDR2 is SQIVND (reference sequence). The J segment lost 4 bases and the V segment lost 5 bases, leaving 4 bases of the junction unmatched. The CDR3 is made up of 14 amino acids. Here the CDR3 DNA reads TGTGCCAGTAGTTACGGACAGGGGGGCACTGAAGCTTTCTTT. It is translated as CASSYGQGGTEAFF. Using reference TRBV19 and TRBJ1-1 for the parts outside the CDR3, the full variable domain is DGGITQSPKYLFRKEGQNVTLSCEQNLNHDAMYWYRQDPGQGLRLIYYSQIVNDFQKGDIAEGYSVSREKKESFPLTVTSAQKNPTAFYLCASSYGQGGTEAFFGQGTRLTVV.

The V and J genes are TRBV10-3 and TRBJ2-2, with a weak D call TRBD1 (6 bases). This CDR3 comprises 14 residues. V dropped 2 bases and J dropped 5 bases, with 9 bases sitting between them. The germline V gene has CDR1 ENHRY and CDR2 SYGVKD. In nucleotides, the CDR3 is TGTGCCATCAGTGAGGAAGGGGGAACCGGGGAGCTGTTTTTT. Translated: CAISEEGGTGELFF.

V is TRBV5-1 and J is TRBJ1-2; 7 bases agree with TRBD1. The CDR3 covers 16 residues. The J segment lost 4 bases and the V segment lost 7 bases, leaving 16 bases of the junction unmatched. Germline V gene sequence: CDR1 SGHRS, CDR2 YFSETQ. The CDR3 bases are TGCGCCAGCCGGTGGAGCCCCCCGACAGGGACCTATGGCTACACCTTC. This sequence encodes CASRWSPPTGTYGYTF.

The V and J genes are TRBV27 and TRBJ1-1; weak D call: TRBD1 (6 bases). V was trimmed by 0 bases and J by 0 bases, leaving 8 bases between them. The CDR3 sequence is 15 residues long. Germline V lookup: CDR1 MNHEY, CDR2 SMNVEV (reference sequence). The CDR3 DNA reads TGTGCCAGCAGTTTATCGTGGGACATGAACACTGAAGCTTTCTTT. Protein sequence: CASSLSWDMNTEAFF.

The J gene is TRBJ2-1, the V gene TRBV4-3; no definite D call. V lost 2 bases to trimming and J lost 7 bases, with 15 bases between them. Germline-derived CDR1 and CDR2 are LGHNA and YSLEER. The CDR3 is 15 residues long. The CDR3 DNA follows: TGCGCCAGCAGCCAATATGGCGGTTCCTGGAATGAGCAGTTCTTC. This sequence encodes CASSQYGGSWNEQFF.

The V and J genes are TRBV13 and TRBJ2-5; 9 bases match TRBD1. Trimming removed 5 bases from V and 4 bases from J; junction bases left unmatched: 5. Germline CDR1 reads PRHDT; CDR2 reads FYEKMQ (reference sequence). This CDR3 has 14 amino acids. As DNA, the CDR3 is TGTGCCAGCAGCCGAGGGACAGGGTTAGAGACCCAGTACTTC. Amino acids: CASSRGTGLETQYF.